Below are 10 T cell receptor beta chains sequenced from a single sample in a study of CD8 T cells in ankylosing spondylitis. General study points: Made up of eight or nine highly homologous variants, a TCR beta motif appeared characteristic of ankylosing spondylitis blood.

TCRdb used MiXCR to reprocess the 5' RACE reads, holding one entry per CDR3 protein. The sample holds about 90,000 distinct CDR3 sequences, more than 8.5% seen once. These receptors' targets are unknown. The sample was blood, either unsorted or a sorted T cell fraction (not recorded which). The origin of the receptors is a male donor with ankylosing spondylitis.

Many counts were recorded for this clonotype. The chain employs TRBV2 and TRBJ2-2, with D maybe TRBD1 (6 bases). Trimming removed 3 bases at V and 0 bases at J, with 8 bases between. The CDR3 consists of 15 residues. Germline-derived CDR1 and CDR2 are SNHLY and FYNNEI. The CDR3 region has the DNA TGTGCCAGCAGTGATGACAGGTCGAACACCGGGGAGCTGTTTTTT. Translated: CASSDDRSNTGELFF.

In this sample, this clonotype turned up a few times. The chain is built from TRBV6-5 and TRBJ1-5; D gene unclear. The germline V gene has CDR1 MNHEY and CDR2 SVGAGI. The CDR3 extends over 15 amino acids. V gave up 4 bases and J gave up 0 bases, with 10 bases separating them. The chain's CDR3 is CASSSSEYSNQPQHF. CDR3 nucleotide sequence: TGTGCCAGCAGTTCCTCAGAATATAGCAATCAGCCCCAGCATTTT.

This clonotype was detected a few times. This chain joins TRBV5-1 and TRBJ2-1; TRBD2 aligns across 10 bases. The junction had 2 bases not matched to a gene; V was cut back by 0 bases and J by 2 bases. Germline assignment: CDR1 SGHRS and CDR2 YFSETQ. This CDR3 contains 16 residues. The CDR3 coding sequence is TGCGCCAGCAGCTTGGCCGGGACTAGCGCCTACAATGAGCAGTTCTTC. It yields the protein CASSLAGTSAYNEQFF.

The J gene is TRBJ2-1, the V gene TRBV27, with 10 bases lining up with TRBD2. Trimming cost V 2 bases and J 5 bases; bases outside gene matches: 3. The CDR3 extends over 15 amino acids. Germline V gene sequence: CDR1 MNHEY, CDR2 SMNVEV (reference sequence). This CDR3 reads CASSLLLAGDNEQFF. CDR3 DNA: TGTGCCAGCAGTTTACTCCTAGCGGGGGACAATGAGCAGTTCTTC.

This clonotype was found a few times. The chain couples TRBV7-7 to TRBJ2-3; 13 nucleotides match TRBD2. This CDR3 has 14 residues. The junction had 4 bases not matched to a gene; V was cut back by 8 bases and J by 5 bases. Germline CDR1 and CDR2: SSHAT and FNYEAQ (reference sequence). The CDR3 loop reads CASGLAGELDTQYF. The CDR3 coding sequence is TGTGCCAGCGGACTAGCGGGAGAGTTAGATACGCAGTATTTT.

The chain couples TRBV24-1 to TRBJ2-5, with D maybe TRBD2 (6 bases). The CDR3 is 15 residues long. CDR1 KGHDR and CDR2 SFDVKD come from the germline V gene. Between the trimmed V and J ends, which lost 0 bases and 5 bases, there was a span of 12 bases. Written as DNA, the CDR3 is TGTGCCACCAGTGATTTGATACGGGGGAGGGAGACCCAGTACTTC. It encodes CATSDLIRGRETQYF.

The CDR3 coding sequence is TGTGCCAGCAGGGACTTAATGACCTGCGAGCAGTACTTC. Its translation: CASRDLMTCEQYF. V and J are TRBV6-1 and TRBJ2-7; tentatively, D is TRBD2 (5 bases). Germline CDR1 and CDR2: MNHNS and SASEGT. V gave up 6 bases and J gave up 6 bases, with 15 bases separating them. CDR3 length: 13 amino acids.

The J gene is TRBJ2-1, the V gene TRBV15, with TRBD2 matching 12 bases. V shed 3 bases and J 8 bases; nucleotides not matched to a gene: 5. Germline CDR1 reads LNHNV; CDR2 reads YYDKDF (reference sequence). The CDR3 spans 15 residues. The CDR3 region has the DNA TGTGCCACCAGCAGCCGACTAGCGGGGGTTGATGAGCAGTTCTTC. It codes for CATSSRLAGVDEQFF.

This clonotype showed up many times. The V call is TRBV12-3 or TRBV12-4, the J call TRBJ2-1, with TRBD2 identical over 9 bases. V lost 3 bases, J lost 9 bases, and 6 bases stayed unmatched. CDR3 size: 14 residues. The CDR3 sequence: CASSFPRSGSEQFF. CDR3 coding DNA: TGTGCCAGCAGTTTTCCCCGTAGCGGGAGTGAGCAGTTCTTC.

This clonotype was counted at least ten times. The chain joins TRBV10-3 to TRBJ2-1, with 7 bases matching TRBD2. Germline-derived CDR1 and CDR2 are ENHRY and SYGVKD. Losses at the gene ends were 6 bases for V and 6 bases for J; bases not matched to a gene: 11. The CDR3 extends over 15 amino acids. CDR3 sequence (DNA): TGTGCCATCAGGACCACTAGCGCCCCCTCCAATGAGCAGTTCTTC. This encodes CAIRTTSAPSNEQFF.